This T cell receptor (beta chain) was identified in a study of Ad26.COV2.S vaccination and SARS-CoV-2 variants. As to treatment: some 20 received Ad26.COV2.S at low or high dose, single or two shots; about 5 received placebo; per-sample allocation not given. Sampling took place 63 days after the first vaccine or placebo injection. A Boston donor was an adult aged 18-55 years. A note on this clone: Its antigen is still unknown.

The germline V and J ends were trimmed by 5 bases and 4 bases, with 24 bases remaining between them. Germline CDR1 and CDR2: MNHEY and SVGEGT. This CDR3 contains 17 residues. Libraries were prepared by immunoSEQ multiplex PCR; TCRdb keeps only in-frame clonotypes and omits some of them. The sample shows roughly 460,000 clones, 80% to 90% of them seen only once. The study's findings and limits: Non-spike TCR breadth did not differ much between vaccine and placebo recipients.

The source material was peripheral blood, sampled in a trial of Ad26.COV2.S vaccine versus placebo. This receptor was taken from a person between 18 and 65 years old who received the Ad26.COV2.S COVID-19 vaccine or a placebo. V is TRBV6-2 or TRBV6-3 and J is TRBJ2-7, with D maybe TRBD2 (6 bases). The CDR3 DNA is TGTGCCAGCAGTCAAGGACGCCGGGCCAGCGGGTTTTACGAGCAGTACTTC. This sequence encodes CASSQGRRASGFYEQYF.